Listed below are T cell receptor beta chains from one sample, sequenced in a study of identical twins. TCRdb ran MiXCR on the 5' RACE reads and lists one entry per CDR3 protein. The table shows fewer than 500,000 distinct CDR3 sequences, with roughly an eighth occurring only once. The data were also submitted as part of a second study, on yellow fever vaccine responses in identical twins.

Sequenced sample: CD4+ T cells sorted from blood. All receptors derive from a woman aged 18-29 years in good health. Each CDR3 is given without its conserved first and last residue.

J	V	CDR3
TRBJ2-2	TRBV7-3	ASSSPGLAGSGELF
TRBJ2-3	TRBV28	ASDRGGTDTQY
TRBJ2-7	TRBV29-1	SATGTSYEQY
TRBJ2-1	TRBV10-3	AISELRQGNEQF
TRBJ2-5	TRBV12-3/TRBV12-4	ASSVGFIQETQY
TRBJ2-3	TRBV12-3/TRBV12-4	ASSLVGRGLPDTQY
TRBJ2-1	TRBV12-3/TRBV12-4	ASSPAGHPNEQF
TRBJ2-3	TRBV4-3	ASSQEGLVSSTDTQY
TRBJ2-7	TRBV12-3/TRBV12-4	ASRKAGASYEQY
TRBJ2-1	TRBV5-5	ASSLVVGRQQF
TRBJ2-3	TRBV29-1	SASPGLAGTDTQY